This TCR beta chain was recovered during a study of glioma-infiltrating T cells. There are 13 residues in the CDR3. The germline gives CDR1 SGHTA, CDR2 FQGNSA. Trimming removed 10 bases at V and 5 bases at J, with 15 bases between. This clonotype has ten or more counts. Using RNA template, CDR3s of TCR alpha and beta were amplified with iRepertoire arm-PCR. TCRdb independently ran MiXCR on the multiplex PCR reads; one entry per CDR3 protein. The sample lists over 100,000 distinct CDR3 sequences, about 25% occurring once. The rearrangement joins TRBV7-2 to TRBJ2-1; D unclear. This clonotype was sampled from a human donor with low-grade glioma or glioblastoma, undergoing nonglioma brain surgery, or in good health (not recorded which). The sample taken for sequencing was glioma tissue, nonneoplastic brain tissue, or PBMCs (not recorded which). CDR3 loop: CATKVGWNNEQFF. CDR3 DNA sequence: TGTGCCACCAAGGTGGGATGGAACAATGAGCAGTTCTTC. The full variable domain, its missing parts supplied by reference TRBV7-2 and TRBJ2-1, is GAGVSQSPSNKVTEKGKDVELRCDPISGHTALYWYRQSLGQGLEFLIYFQGNSAPDKSGLPSDRFSAERTGGSVSTLTIQRTQQEDSAVYLCATKVGWNNEQFFGPGTRLTVL.